Presented here are 29 T cell receptor beta chains from one specimen sequenced in a study of T cell responses to AZD1222 COVID-19 vaccine. Libraries were prepared by immunoSEQ multiplex PCR; TCRdb keeps only in-frame clonotypes and omits some of them. The table lists about 76,000 clones, roughly nine tenths of them singletons. The sequenced sample was peripheral blood, obtained on day 0 of AZD1222 vaccination. These receptor sequences come from an adult in good health.

The CDR3 DNA reads as TGTGCCAGCAGTAAACAGCGGCAGACAAACATTCAGTACTTC. It yields the protein CASSKQRQTNIQYF. The rearrangement links TRBV27 to TRBJ2-4; D might be TRBD2 (5 bases). V was shortened by 5 bases and J by 6 bases, with 14 bases between the two germline ends. The V gene's germline CDR1 is MNHEY and CDR2 SMNVEV (reference sequence). The length of the CDR3 is 14 residues.

This clone has just one count. The chain combines TRBV29-1 with TRBJ1-1; 7 nucleotides agree with TRBD1. From germline, CDR1 is SQVTM and CDR2 ANQGSEA. Trimming removed 7 bases from V and 4 bases from J; junction bases left unmatched: 3. The CDR3 has 11 amino acids. The CDR3, as DNA: TGCAGCGGCAGGGGGGCCACTGAAGCTTTCTTT. This encodes CSGRGATEAFF.

The rearrangement joins TRBV7-3 to TRBJ2-2; tentatively, D is TRBD2 (5 bases). Trimming took 1 base from V and 2 from J, leaving 11 bases between them. The CDR3 consists of 16 residues. Germline V gives CDR1 SGHTA, CDR2 FQGTGA. This CDR3 is CASSLKNSVNTGELFF. For the CDR3, the DNA is TGTGCCAGCAGCTTAAAGAATAGCGTTAACACCGGGGAGCTGTTTTTT.

V is TRBV5-4 and J is TRBJ1-1; tentative D call: TRBD1 (5 bases). Germline CDR1 is SGHNT and CDR2 is YYREEE (reference sequence). Trimming shortened V by 4 bases and J by 11 bases, and 18 bases separated the two germline ends. The CDR3 sequence is 13 residues long. The CDR3 loop reads CASSLGGEVFAFF. The CDR3 coding sequence is TGTGCCAGCAGCCTGGGGGGTGAGGTTTTCGCTTTCTTT.

The CDR3 region is CASSGGAEGYTF. CDR3 DNA sequence: TGTGCCAGCAGTGGCGGGGCTGAGGGCTACACCTTC. This rearrangement joins TRBV11-3 to TRBJ1-2, with a possible D match to TRBD1 (5 bases). V lost 6 bases and J 8 bases, leaving 13 bases between the germline ends. This CDR3 region has 12 residues. Germline V gives CDR1 SGHNT, CDR2 YENEEA.

The gene calls are TRBV6-5 and TRBJ1-3, with D tentatively TRBD1 (5 bases). V was shortened by 5 bases and J by 7 bases, with 6 bases between the two germline ends. Germline V gene lookup returns CDR1 MNHEY and CDR2 SVGAGI. The CDR3 covers 11 residues. CDR3 loop: CASSRGNTIYF. As DNA, the CDR3 is TGTGCCAGCAGTCGGGGGAACACCATATATTTT.

This chain links TRBV5-8 with TRBJ1-1; D is possibly TRBD1 (5 bases). This CDR3 has 12 amino acids. Germline V gene lookup returns CDR1 SGHTS and CDR2 YDEGEE. V lost 4 bases and J lost 7, with 11 bases in between. The CDR3 here is CASSPQGYEAFF. The CDR3 nucleotides read TGTGCCAGCAGCCCTCAGGGCTATGAAGCTTTCTTT. Full variable domain (outside the CDR3, taken from reference TRBV5-8 and TRBJ1-1): EAGVTQSPTHLIKTRGQQATLRCSPISGHTSVYWYQQALGLGLQFLLWYDEGEERNRGNFPPRFSGRQFPNYSSELNVNALELEDSALYLCASSPQGYEAFFGQGTRLTVV.

The chain uses TRBV5-8 and TRBJ1-5; D remains unclear. Looked up from germline, CDR1 is SGHTS and CDR2 is YDEGEE. The V end lost 0 bases, the J end lost 4 bases, and 20 bases lay between the germline ends. The CDR3 contains 18 residues. The CDR3 reads CASSLVLVGTIKNQPQHF. CDR3 bases: TGTGCCAGCAGCTTGGTTTTGGTCGGTACGATTAAAAATCAGCCCCAGCATTTT.

The CDR3 DNA reads TGTGCCAGCACCCCATTGAGGTGGGACTACGAGCAGTACTTC. This gives the protein CASTPLRWDYEQYF. The J gene is TRBJ2-7, the V gene TRBV11-2; D not resolved. Germline CDR1 SGHAT, CDR2 FQNNGV. The CDR3 extends over 14 amino acids. V lost 7 bases and J lost 3, with 16 bases in between.

The V and J genes are TRBV29-1 and TRBJ1-4, with D possibly TRBD1 on 5 matching bases. CDR1 and CDR2 from the germline V gene are SQVTM and ANQGSEA. Trimming took off 7 bases at V and 0 bases at J, with 15 bases between the two ends. This CDR3 comprises 15 residues. The CDR3 region has the DNA TGCAGCGCGGTGGGGGGAGGAACAACTAATGAAAAACTGTTTTTT. It codes for CSAVGGGTTNEKLFF. Full variable domain (rest looked up from reference TRBV29-1 and TRBJ1-4): SAVISQKPSRDICQRGTSLTIQCQVDSQVTMMFWYRQQPGQSLTLIATANQGSEATYESGFVIDKFPISRPNLTFSTLTVSNMSPEDSSIYLCSAVGGGTTNEKLFFGSGTQLSVL.

The rearrangement links TRBV2 to TRBJ2-1, with D hard to call. The CDR3 has 14 residues. Germline loops: CDR1 SNHLY, CDR2 FYNNEI. Deletions cut 1 base from V and 7 bases from J, with 11 bases between. The CDR3 DNA reads as TGTGCCAGCAGTGAAGGCCGTTACTGGAATGAGCAGTTCTTC. Translated, it gives CASSEGRYWNEQFF.

The rearrangement joins TRBV15 to TRBJ1-1, with a weak D call TRBD1 (5 bases). The germline V and J ends were trimmed by 0 bases and 0 bases, with 8 bases remaining between them. CDR1 is LNHNV, CDR2 YYDKDF, per germline (reference sequence). CDR3 length: 15 residues. The CDR3 protein is CATSRDRGMNTEAFF. The DNA for the CDR3 is TGTGCCACCAGCAGAGATCGGGGGATGAACACTGAAGCTTTCTTT.

This sequence joins TRBV7-2 and TRBJ1-1; no definite D call. Germline V gene lookup returns CDR1 SGHTA and CDR2 FQGNSA. Trimming cost V 2 bases and J 4 bases, with 11 bases left between them. The CDR3 is 14 residues long. CDR3 protein: CASSLRSTSTEAFF. In DNA, the CDR3 is TGTGCCAGCAGCTTAAGGAGTACCTCCACTGAAGCTTTCTTT. The variable domain in full, with the rest retrieved from reference TRBV7-2 and TRBJ1-1, is GAGVSQSPSNKVTEKGKDVELRCDPISGHTALYWYRQSLGQGLEFLIYFQGNSAPDKSGLPSDRFSAERTGGSVSTLTIQRTQQEDSAVYLCASSLRSTSTEAFFGQGTRLTVV.

As concerns this clone: The same CDR3 is also encoded by other DNA sequences in this sample. CDR3 region: CASSLRTQDTGELFF. The CDR3 coding sequence is TGCGCCAGCAGCTTGAGGACCCAGGACACCGGGGAGCTGTTTTTT. The chain links TRBV5-1 to TRBJ2-2; D is unclear. The CDR3 totals 15 residues. V was cut by 1 base and J by 3 bases, with 10 bases left in between. CDR1 is SGHRS, CDR2 YFSETQ, per germline.

The rearrangement links TRBV5-1 to TRBJ2-3; 14 bases fit TRBD2. Unmatched junction bases numbered 6, after V lost 0 bases and J lost 0 bases. This CDR3 is built from 19 residues. Germline CDR1 SGHRS, CDR2 YFSETQ. CDR3 coding DNA: TGCGCCAGCAGCTTGGGACTAGCGGGGGGGCTTATCAGCACAGATACGCAGTATTTT. Translating gives CASSLGLAGGLISTDTQYF.

The CDR3 DNA reads as TGTGCCAGCAGCCTGGGACAGGGGAACACCGGGGAGCTGTTTTTT. Translating gives CASSLGQGNTGELFF. The genes are TRBV7-9 and TRBJ2-2; 9 bases line up with TRBD1. The germline gives CDR1 SEHNR, CDR2 FQNEAQ (reference sequence). The CDR3 length is 15 residues. J gave up 1 base and V 5 bases, and 2 bases lay outside the gene matches.

The chain uses TRBV7-3 and TRBJ2-3, with a tentative D call TRBD2 (6 bases). V lost 3 bases, J lost 2 bases, and 9 bases lay in between. Germline V gene lookup returns CDR1 SGHTA and CDR2 FQGTGA. The length of the CDR3 is 14 residues. The CDR3, as DNA: TGTGCCAGCAGCTTGGGACTTTCCACAGATACGCAGTATTTT. This translates into CASSLGLSTDTQYF.

The V call is TRBV2, the J call TRBJ2-5; D unclear. Trimming removed 6 bases from V and 3 bases from J, with 5 bases in between. Germline values: CDR1 SNHLY, CDR2 FYNNEI. CDR3 length: 11 amino acids. CDR3 sequence (DNA): TGTGCCAGCAGGGTGGAAGAGACCCAGTACTTC. It yields the protein CASRVEETQYF.

The chain recombines TRBV30 with TRBJ2-7, with 8 bases lining up with TRBD1. CDR1 is GTSNPN and CDR2 is SVGIG in the germline V gene (reference sequence). This CDR3 comprises 14 residues. Germline trimming cut 2 bases from V and 3 bases from J; bases unmatched to any gene: 6. In DNA form, the CDR3 reads TGTGCCTGGAGTATAGGACAGGGCGGCTACGAGCAGTACTTC. It specifies CAWSIGQGGYEQYF.

J is TRBJ1-2 and V is TRBV6-2 or TRBV6-3; no definite D call. V was pared by 6 bases and J by 6 bases, with 17 bases between. This CDR3 spans 14 amino acids. CDR1 MNHEY and CDR2 SVGEGT come from the germline V gene. This chain's CDR3 is CASSNGVARDGYTF. The CDR3 DNA sequence: TGTGCCAGCAGCAACGGGGTCGCGCGGGATGGCTACACCTTC.

The chain carries TRBV7-2 and TRBJ1-2, with 9 bases lining up with TRBD1. V lost 5 bases and J lost 4; bases outside the gene matches: 8. The germline V gene encodes CDR1 SGHTA and CDR2 FQGNSA. CDR3 length: 15 residues. CDR3 sequence: CASSTPGTGTYGYTF. The CDR3 nucleotides read TGTGCCAGCAGCACACCCGGGACAGGGACCTATGGCTACACCTTC. The whole variable domain, filled in from reference TRBV7-2 and TRBJ1-2, reads GAGVSQSPSNKVTEKGKDVELRCDPISGHTALYWYRQSLGQGLEFLIYFQGNSAPDKSGLPSDRFSAERTGGSVSTLTIQRTQQEDSAVYLCASSTPGTGTYGYTFGSGTRLTVV.

V and J are TRBV4-2 and TRBJ1-3, with TRBD1 matching 7 bases. Per the germline V gene, CDR1 is LGHNA and CDR2 is YNFKEQ. The V segment lost 3 bases and the J segment 7 bases; nucleotides outside the gene matches: 6. The CDR3 contains 14 residues. The CDR3, as DNA: TGTGCCAGCAGCCAGGAAGAGGGGGCGAACACCATATATTTT. Translated, it gives CASSQEEGANTIYF.

V usage is TRBV7-9 and J usage is TRBJ2-5; the D is unclear. Trimming removed 7 bases from V and 2 bases from J, with 11 bases in between. CDR3 length equals 13 residues. CDR1 is SEHNR and CDR2 is FQNEAQ in the germline V gene (reference sequence). The CDR3 region has the DNA TGTGCCAGCACTTCGGACGCGCAAGAGACCCAGTACTTC. Amino acids: CASTSDAQETQYF.

The chain joins TRBV9 to TRBJ2-7, with D uncertain. The V and J ends lost 3 bases and 3 bases respectively, with 13 bases between them. This CDR3 spans 14 amino acids. From germline, CDR1 is SGDLS and CDR2 YYNGEE. The CDR3 reads CASSGGWEDYEQYF. The CDR3 DNA reads TGTGCCAGCAGCGGGGGTTGGGAAGACTACGAGCAGTACTTC.

The rearrangement joins TRBV3-1 (or the pseudogene TRBV3-2) to TRBJ2-7, with TRBD2 matching over 9 bases. Germline values: CDR1 LGHDT, CDR2 YNNKEL (reference sequence). The length of the CDR3 is 14 residues. With 3 bases clipped from V and 7 bases from J, the junction kept 7 bases outside the gene matches. CDR3 nucleotides: TGTGCCAGCAGCCAGGCTAGCGGGACGAGGGAGCAGTACTTC. Its translation: CASSQASGTREQYF.

The chain links TRBV2 to TRBJ1-4; 7 bases line up with TRBD1. Germline V gene lookup returns CDR1 SNHLY and CDR2 FYNNEI. The CDR3 loop spans 15 amino acids. Germline trimming cut 0 bases from V and 8 bases from J; bases unmatched to any gene: 6. CDR3 amino acids: CASSEAPTGREKLFF. The CDR3 DNA sequence: TGTGCCAGCAGTGAAGCCCCGACAGGGAGGGAAAAACTGTTTTTT.

This clone was observed a single time. The chain recombines TRBV9 with TRBJ1-1; no reliable D call. This CDR3 comprises 15 residues. Trimming took 0 bases from V and 0 from J, leaving 9 bases between them. From germline, CDR1 is SGDLS and CDR2 YYNGEE. The CDR3 sequence is CASSVAWNMNTEAFF. The CDR3 nucleotides read TGTGCCAGCAGCGTAGCTTGGAATATGAACACTGAAGCTTTCTTT.

The rearrangement uses TRBV7-9 and TRBJ1-2, with unresolved D. Trimming shortened V by 2 bases and J by 4 bases, and 11 bases separated the two germline ends. CDR1 is SEHNR, CDR2 FQNEAQ, per germline (reference sequence). CDR3 length: 14 amino acids. The CDR3 protein is CASSLNTDTYGYTF. The CDR3 DNA reads TGTGCCAGCAGCTTAAATACCGATACCTATGGCTACACCTTC.

J is TRBJ2-3 and V is TRBV5-1, with D hard to call. The CDR3 runs 13 residues. Trimming took off 0 bases at V and 8 bases at J, with 10 bases between the two ends. Germline V gene data show CDR1 as SGHRS and CDR2 as YFSETQ. CDR3: CASSLDVPGTQYF. In DNA, the CDR3 is TGCGCCAGCAGCTTGGATGTCCCTGGTACGCAGTATTTT.